The 27 T cell receptor beta chains below come from one sample, sequenced in a study of blood T cell repertoires in COVID-19. Using immunoSEQ multiplex PCR, the repertoire was profiled, and TCRdb retains in-frame clones only, with some absent. The table records some 170,000 clones, more than 75% of them present only once. Specimen: PBMCs or T cells enriched from blood (not recorded which). Receptor source: a human donor with acute COVID-19. The donor label of this sample is uncertain.

The chain links TRBV18 to TRBJ1-3, with D possibly being TRBD1 (6 bases). CDR1 is KGHSH, CDR2 LQKENI, per germline. The CDR3 length is 16 residues. The germline V and J ends were trimmed by 1 base and 5 bases, with 15 bases remaining between them. For the CDR3, the DNA is TGTGCCAGCTCACCACGAGTAACACAGGGACGAAACACCATATATTTT. Residues: CASSPRVTQGRNTIYF.

This chain links TRBV18 with TRBJ1-2; maybe TRBD1 (5 bases). Germline V gene data show CDR1 as KGHSH and CDR2 as LQKENI. This CDR3 spans 15 amino acids. V lost 6 bases, J lost 4 bases, and 18 bases lay in between. In DNA, the CDR3 is TGTGCCAGCTCCGAAGGGTGGGGCCTCGGCTATGGCTACACCTTC. It yields the protein CASSEGWGLGYGYTF.

The chain couples TRBV19 to TRBJ1-1; D is unclear. The length of the CDR3 is 16 residues. In germline, CDR1 is LNHDA, CDR2 SQIVND (reference sequence). V shed 0 bases and J shed 2 bases, with 13 bases lying between them. The CDR3 coding sequence is TGTGCCAGTAGTATAGAGAGGGTCGCGGACAACACTGAAGCTTTCTTT. Protein product: CASSIERVADNTEAFF.

This chain uses TRBV19 with TRBJ2-7, with D perhaps TRBD1 (6 bases). The CDR3 extends over 13 amino acids. V lost 5 bases to trimming and J lost 5 bases, with 13 bases between them. CDR1 is LNHDA and CDR2 is SQIVND in the germline V gene (reference sequence). CDR3 sequence reads: CASSYAGDHEQYF. CDR3 in DNA: TGTGCCAGTAGTTACGCAGGGGACCACGAGCAGTACTTC.

The chain couples TRBV6-5 to TRBJ1-6; 9 nucleotides agree with TRBD1. CDR1 is MNHEY, CDR2 SVGAGI, per germline. The junction had 8 bases not matched to a gene; V was cut back by 4 bases and J by 10 bases. This CDR3 region has 15 residues. For the CDR3, the DNA is TGTGCCAGCAGTTCAACAACAGGGGGCAGATCACCCCTCCACTTT. Translated, it gives CASSSTTGGRSPLHF.

The chain uses TRBV7-9 and TRBJ2-5, with D possibly matching TRBD2 (6 bases). The CDR3 runs to 15 residues. Trimming removed 8 bases at V and 3 bases at J, with 19 bases between. In germline, CDR1 is SEHNR, CDR2 FQNEAQ (reference sequence). CDR3 coding DNA: TGTGCCAGCCGTCCCCCCGCGAGGAGGGAAGAGACCCAGTACTTC. Its protein product is CASRPPARREETQYF. Full variable domain (missing parts from reference TRBV7-9 and TRBJ2-5): DTGVSQNPRHKITKRGQNVTFRCDPISEHNRLYWYRQTLGQGPEFLTYFQNEAQLEKSRLLSDRFSAERPKGSFSTLEIQRTEQGDSAMYLCASRPPARREETQYFGPGTRLLVL.

CDR3 coding DNA: TGTGCCAGCAAAAAGGGACAGCTATCTAACTATGGCTACACCTTC. Its translation: CASKKGQLSNYGYTF. This sequence joins TRBV2 and TRBJ1-2; 7 bases map to TRBD1. The CDR3 has 15 residues. CDR1 and CDR2 (germline): SNHLY, FYNNEI. V dropped 7 bases and J dropped 0; count of bases not matched to a gene: 8. The full variable domain, rest sourced from reference TRBV2 and TRBJ1-2, is EPEVTQTPSHQVTQMGQEVILRCVPISNHLYFYWYRQILGQKVEFLVSFYNNEISEKSEIFDDQFSVERPDGSNFTLKIRSTKLEDSAMYFCASKKGQLSNYGYTFGSGTRLTVV.

The chain uses TRBV14 and TRBJ1-1, with TRBD1 matching 8 bases. Germline loops: CDR1 SGHDN, CDR2 FVKESK. CDR3 length: 17 amino acids. V lost 1 base, J lost 7 bases, and 14 bases stayed unmatched. The CDR3 DNA is TGTGCCAGCAGCCAAGCTACAGTCAGGACAGGGATAAGTGAAGCTTTCTTT. Its protein is CASSQATVRTGISEAFF.

The V call is TRBV2, the J call TRBJ1-6; the D gene is possibly TRBD1 (6 bases). Per germline, CDR1 SNHLY and CDR2 FYNNEI. The CDR3 is 12 amino acids. Trimming left V 7 bases short and J 11 bases short, with 12 bases between. CDR3 amino acids: CASTLQGPPLHF. The CDR3 region has the DNA TGTGCCAGCACCCTACAGGGCCCACCCCTCCACTTT.

The V and J genes are TRBV3-1 (or the pseudogene TRBV3-2) and TRBJ2-7, with 8 bases that match TRBD1. The germline gives CDR1 LGHDT, CDR2 YNNKEL (reference sequence). This CDR3 is built from 14 residues. V was pared by 4 bases and J by 5 bases, with 7 bases of the junction left unmatched. The CDR3 here is CASSPLDRVDEQYF. CDR3 DNA: TGTGCCAGCAGCCCCCTGGACAGGGTGGACGAGCAGTACTTC.

The rearrangement uses TRBV15 and TRBJ2-1, with 10 positions matching TRBD2. The CDR3 sequence is 15 residues long. V shed 5 bases, J shed 8 bases, and the junction held 9 bases outside the gene matches. Per germline, CDR1 LNHNV and CDR2 YYDKDF (reference sequence). CDR3 in DNA: TGTGCCACCAGCGGACTCAGCGGGGGGGCCGATGAGCAGTTCTTC. Residues: CATSGLSGGADEQFF.

A single count supports this clone. This chain links TRBV12-5 with TRBJ1-6, with D perhaps matching TRBD1 (5 bases). This CDR3 has 17 amino acids. Trimming pared 0 bases from V and 10 bases from J, leaving 19 bases between. Per germline, CDR1 LGHNT and CDR2 FRNRAP. The CDR3 reads CASGLVVARAQGSPLHF. Here the CDR3 DNA reads TGTGCTAGTGGTTTGGTAGTCGCCAGGGCCCAAGGATCACCCCTCCACTTT.

V gene TRBV9 combines with J gene TRBJ1-3; D perhaps matches TRBD1 (5 bases). The CDR3 sequence is 17 residues long. The V gene lost 0 bases and the J gene lost 1 base, with 14 bases spanning the gap. Germline CDR1 SGDLS, CDR2 YYNGEE. CDR3 bases: TGTGCCAGCAGCGTAGGAATTAGGGCAGGGTCTGGAAACACCATATATTTT. Its translation: CASSVGIRAGSGNTIYF.

The chain is built from TRBV7-3 and TRBJ1-1, with TRBD1 matching 11 bases. There are 13 residues in the CDR3. Germline V gene data show CDR1 as SGHTA and CDR2 as FQGTGA. V lost 3 bases, J lost 11 bases, and 5 bases stayed unmatched. The CDR3 sequence is CASSLGQGDLAFF. The CDR3 nucleotides read TGTGCCAGCAGCTTGGGACAGGGGGATCTTGCTTTCTTT.

The rearrangement uses TRBV24-1 and TRBJ2-3; 9 bases map to TRBD2. Germline V gives CDR1 KGHDR, CDR2 SFDVKD. The CDR3 loop spans 13 amino acids. V lost 11 bases and J lost 2; bases outside the gene matches: 4. The CDR3 sequence is CARAGGLTDTQYF. CDR3 DNA: TGTGCCAGGGCGGGGGGGCTCACAGATACGCAGTATTTT.

This chain uses TRBV2 with TRBJ1-4, with D uncertain. The ends were cut back, 8 bases at V and 0 bases at J, with 10 bases in the middle. CDR3 length: 14 amino acids. Germline CDR1 SNHLY, CDR2 FYNNEI. This chain's CDR3 is CASFRSSTNEKLFF. Written as DNA, the CDR3 is TGTGCCAGCTTCAGATCTTCAACTAATGAAAAACTGTTTTTT.

Regarding this clone: This sample also contains other DNA sequences that code for the same CDR3. The CDR3: CASSLAEETQYF. CDR3 coding DNA: TGTGCCAGCAGCTTGGCCGAAGAGACCCAGTACTTC. The chain joins TRBV5-4 to TRBJ2-5; the D is unclear. In germline, CDR1 is SGHNT, CDR2 YYREEE (reference sequence). This CDR3 contains 12 residues. Trimming removed 0 bases from V and 3 bases from J, with 3 bases in between.

The DNA of the CDR3 is TGTGCCAGCAGTTACTCGAGATCTGGGGGCGACGGCTACACCTTC. It codes for CASSYSRSGGDGYTF. The rearrangement joins TRBV6-5 to TRBJ1-2, with D tentatively TRBD1 (6 bases). The CDR3 has 15 amino acids. V lost 0 bases and J lost 8, with 16 bases in between. Germline-derived CDR1 and CDR2 are MNHEY and SVGAGI.

The chain uses TRBV5-6 and TRBJ1-2, with D uncertain. Germline values: CDR1 SGHDT, CDR2 YYEEEE. The V gene lost 5 bases and the J gene lost 8 bases, with 13 bases spanning the gap. This CDR3 is 12 amino acids long. CDR3 nucleotides: TGTGCCAGCAGATTGAACCGGGGAGGCTACACCTTC. It is translated as CASRLNRGGYTF.

This clone showed up just once. V gene TRBV10-3 combines with J gene TRBJ2-3, with 10 bases aligning to TRBD2. The CDR3 spans 16 residues. Germline V gene sequence: CDR1 ENHRY, CDR2 SYGVKD. V shed 2 bases, J shed 7 bases, and the junction held 9 bases outside the gene matches. The CDR3 DNA reads as TGTGCCATCAGTGAGGGAGCGGGGGGGCTAGGGAATACGCAGTATTTT. This sequence encodes CAISEGAGGLGNTQYF.

The rearrangement joins TRBV30 to TRBJ1-6; no definite D call. The CDR3 runs to 16 residues. Trimming shortened V by 0 bases and J by 10 bases, and 19 bases separated the two germline ends. The V gene's germline CDR1 is GTSNPN and CDR2 SVGIG (reference sequence). Here the CDR3 DNA reads TGTGCCTGGAGTGTACGAGGGTCGAGCTCTGGGTCACCCCTCCACTTT. This sequence encodes CAWSVRGSSSGSPLHF.

The rearrangement links TRBV5-1 to TRBJ2-5, with 8 bases that match TRBD2. The CDR3 runs 16 residues. In germline, CDR1 is SGHRS, CDR2 YFSETQ. The junction had 12 bases not matched to a gene; V was cut back by 6 bases and J by 2 bases. CDR3 sequence reads: CASTREGSGAQETQYF. CDR3 bases: TGCGCCAGCACCCGGGAGGGGAGCGGCGCACAAGAGACCCAGTACTTC.

The gene calls are TRBV18 and TRBJ1-4; TRBD1 matches at 7 bases. Germline loops: CDR1 KGHSH, CDR2 LQKENI. The CDR3 has 15 amino acids. V lost 3 bases and J lost 3; bases outside the gene matches: 4. Written as DNA, the CDR3 is TGTGCCAGCTCACCTAAGGGGGCGGCTAATGAAAAACTGTTTTTT. This codes for CASSPKGAANEKLFF.

This chain uses TRBV4-1 with TRBJ1-4; 10 positions match TRBD1. The V segment lost 4 bases and the J segment 0 bases; nucleotides outside the gene matches: 5. CDR1 is MGHRA and CDR2 is YSYEKL in the germline V gene. CDR3 size: 17 residues. CDR3 protein: CASSPRQGAATNEKLFF. The DNA of the CDR3 is TGCGCCAGCAGCCCAAGACAGGGGGCAGCAACTAATGAAAAACTGTTTTTT.

The chain joins TRBV10-3 to TRBJ2-7, with a weak D call TRBD2 (6 bases). The germline V and J ends were trimmed by 3 bases and 7 bases, with 25 bases remaining between them. CDR1 and CDR2 from the germline V gene are ENHRY and SYGVKD. This CDR3 has 17 residues. As DNA, the CDR3 is TGTGCCATCAGTGACCCTCGGGCCGGGAGAGGTACTAAAGAGCAGTACTTC. Encoded protein: CAISDPRAGRGTKEQYF.

V usage is TRBV2 and J usage is TRBJ2-5; 8 bases are shared with TRBD1. Germline CDR1 reads SNHLY; CDR2 reads FYNNEI. There are 15 residues in the CDR3. The ends lost 6 bases at V and 1 base at J; junction bases unmatched: 7. CDR3 coding DNA: TGTGCCAGCAGCGCAGACAGGGGTCTCCAAGAGACCCAGTACTTC. Protein: CASSADRGLQETQYF.

The gene calls are TRBV20-1 and TRBJ1-2, with TRBD1 as a possible D gene (5 bases). This CDR3 contains 12 residues. V lost 6 bases and J lost 4, with 12 bases in between. Germline V CDR1 and CDR2: DFQATT, SNEGSKA (reference sequence). The CDR3 DNA reads as TGCAGTGCAAGTACAGGAGCCTATGGCTACACCTTC. It yields the protein CSASTGAYGYTF.